This TCR beta chain was sequenced in a study of blood T cell repertoires in COVID-19. For the study at large: Acute-phase and convalescent COVID-19 samples originated in the United States, Italy and Spain. The cDNA or gDNA used as material had been derived from T cells, B-cell-depleted T cells, or PBMCs.

CDR1 is MGHRA, CDR2 YSYEKL, per germline. The junction had 9 bases not matched to a gene; V was cut back by 0 bases and J by 5 bases. CDR3 length: 16 residues. Measured with immunoSEQ multiplex PCR; TCRdb has only the in-frame clones, and not every one. Here the sample spans 380,000 or so clones, approximately 88% being singletons. V and J are TRBV4-1 and TRBJ2-7; the match to TRBD1 covers 8 bases. Sequenced input: peripheral blood. The sequence came from a man between 35 and 55 years old with acute or convalescent COVID-19. CDR3 nucleotides: TGCGCCAGCAGCCAAGATAGCAGGACAGGGTCTCACGAGCAGTACTTC. Its protein product is CASSQDSRTGSHEQYF.